This T cell receptor (beta chain) was captured in a study of blood T cell repertoires in COVID-19. Overall study context: Samples representing acute and convalescent COVID-19 were sourced from the United States, Italy and Spain. The cDNA or gDNA used as material had been derived from T cells, B-cell-depleted T cells, or PBMCs.

Original analysis: Nucleated cell number was recorded as an estimate derived from reference gene primer amplification. Here immunoSEQ multiplex PCR was the method, and the copy in TCRdb shows in-frame clones only, minus some. That table supplies the V and J calls and clone size; D and trimming were determined from the DNA. The sample gives 250,000 or so clones, 70% to 90% of which show up once; approximately 0.8% is in the top ten. V was clipped by 4 bases and J by 7 bases, with 11 bases between them. CDR3 length: 13 amino acids. Germline-derived CDR1 and CDR2 are MNHEY and SVGAGI. The chain carries TRBV6-5 and TRBJ1-5; D possibly corresponds to TRBD1 (6 bases). Sequenced material: peripheral blood. This receptor was obtained from a woman aged 25 to 39 with acute or convalescent COVID-19. The CDR3 DNA follows: TGTGCCAGCAGTTCCACAGGGCACCAGCCCCAGCATTTT. Its protein is CASSSTGHQPQHF.